One sample yielded the 14 T cell receptor beta chains listed below, sequenced in a study of identical twins. One entry per CDR3 protein, called by TCRdb with MiXCR from the 5' RACE reads. Among roughly 1,500,000 distinct CDR3 sequences listed, around 33% were seen once. Sample: cord blood. The receptors shown here come from a newborn girl in good health.

The genes are TRBV29-1 and TRBJ2-2; 8 bases line up with TRBD2. V dropped 2 bases and J dropped 0; count of bases not matched to a gene: 5. From germline, CDR1 is SQVTM and CDR2 ANQGSEA. The CDR3 covers 16 residues. The CDR3 DNA follows: TGCAGCGTTGAATCGGCGGGGGGCACGAACACCGGGGAGCTGTTTTTT. It codes for CSVESAGGTNTGELFF.

There are a few counts of this clonotype. The V and J genes are TRBV29-1 and TRBJ1-5; TRBD1 matches 8 bases. Germline lookup yields CDR1 SQVTM and CDR2 ANQGSEA. J lost 9 bases, V lost 5 bases, and 6 bases had no gene match. The CDR3 covers 12 residues. DNA for the CDR3: TGCAGCGTTAGGACAGGGACTGCGCCCCAGCATTTT. As protein: CSVRTGTAPQHF. Combining the CDR3 with reference TRBV29-1 and TRBJ1-5 gives the whole variable domain SAVISQKPSRDICQRGTSLTIQCQVDSQVTMMFWYRQQPGQSLTLIATANQGSEATYESGFVIDKFPISRPNLTFSTLTVSNMSPEDSSIYLCSVRTGTAPQHFGDGTRLSIL.

The rearrangement links TRBV5-1 to TRBJ2-7, with D possibly being TRBD2 (6 bases). Germline V lookup: CDR1 SGHRS, CDR2 YFSETQ. CDR3 length equals 15 residues. Trimming took 0 bases from V and 1 from J, leaving 11 bases between them. The CDR3 DNA follows: TGCGCCAGCAGCTTGGGGGACTTTGCGTCCTACGAGCAGTACTTC. Encoded protein: CASSLGDFASYEQYF. Variable domain in full (rest from reference TRBV5-1 and TRBJ2-7): KAGVTQTPRYLIKTRGQQVTLSCSPISGHRSVSWYQQTPGQGLQFLFEYFSETQRNKGNFPGRFSGRQFSNSRSEMNVSTLELGDSALYLCASSLGDFASYEQYFGPGTRLTVT.

The chain carries TRBV27 and TRBJ2-1; 7 positions agree with TRBD1. V lost 8 bases and J lost 1; bases outside the gene matches: 20. This CDR3 spans 19 amino acids. Germline V gene data show CDR1 as MNHEY and CDR2 as SMNVEV (reference sequence). CDR3 region: CASFPRDSPPAGSYNEQFF. Here the CDR3 DNA reads TGTGCCAGCTTCCCCCGGGACAGTCCACCTGCCGGATCCTACAATGAGCAGTTCTTC.

This clonotype appeared a few times. The gene calls are TRBV6-5 and TRBJ2-4; 10 bases match TRBD2. Germline CDR1 reads MNHEY; CDR2 reads SVGAGI. With V trimmed by 5 bases and J by 0 bases, 1 base remained unmatched. The CDR3 is 15 amino acids. CDR3 residues: CASSTSGVAKNIQYF. CDR3 DNA sequence: TGTGCCAGCAGTACTAGCGGGGTAGCCAAAAACATTCAGTACTTC.

The table lists this clonotype with a few counts. The rearrangement joins TRBV4-2 to TRBJ2-1; no clear D gene. Trimming stripped 4 bases from V and 9 bases from J, with 10 bases between. Germline V CDR1 and CDR2: LGHNA, YNFKEQ. The CDR3 is 12 amino acids. As DNA, the CDR3 is TGTGCCAGCAGCCGGGCCCTGGGTGAGCAGTTCTTC. Translation gives CASSRALGEQFF.

This clonotype was seen more than once but under ten times. This sequence joins TRBV14 and TRBJ2-4; 7 nucleotides line up with TRBD1. Germline V gene data show CDR1 as SGHDN and CDR2 as FVKESK. V shed 2 bases, J shed 6 bases, and the junction held 1 base outside the gene matches. The length of the CDR3 is 13 residues. The CDR3 DNA sequence: TGTGCCAGCAGCCAACAGGGGGTAAACATTCAGTACTTC. Translated, it gives CASSQQGVNIQYF.

Note on this clonotype: Just one base apart from a much larger clone, this may be a read error. The chain joins TRBV28 to TRBJ1-2; D call uncertain. The CDR3 totals 15 residues. From germline, CDR1 is MDHEN and CDR2 SYDVKM. The V gene lost 0 bases and the J gene lost 2 bases, with 10 bases spanning the gap. CDR3 bases: TGTGCCAGCAGTTTATGGGACGGGCCGAACTATGGCTACACCTTC. Translation: CASSLWDGPNYGYTF.

The chain carries TRBV4-1 and TRBJ1-1; tentatively, D is TRBD1 (6 bases). The CDR3 has 14 amino acids. V was shortened by 3 bases and J by 0 bases, with 8 bases between the two germline ends. The germline gives CDR1 MGHRA, CDR2 YSYEKL. The CDR3 nucleotides read TGCGCCAGCAGCCACGGACAGATGAACACTGAAGCTTTCTTT. Translation gives CASSHGQMNTEAFF.

V and J are TRBV11-2 and TRBJ2-3; D is undetermined. From germline, CDR1 is SGHAT and CDR2 FQNNGV. The CDR3 covers 12 residues. V shed 1 base and J shed 7 bases, with 6 bases lying between them. CDR3 bases: TGTGCCAGCAGCTTAGGCATCTATACGCAGTATTTT. Residues: CASSLGIYTQYF.

A few counts support this clonotype. The chain couples TRBV5-1 to TRBJ2-1; 10 bases map to TRBD1. Losses at the gene ends were 4 bases for V and 4 bases for J; bases not matched to a gene: 5. Germline V gene lookup returns CDR1 SGHRS and CDR2 YFSETQ. CDR3 size: 15 residues. The CDR3 protein is CASSQTGGGYNEQFF. CDR3 nucleotide sequence: TGCGCCAGCAGCCAGACAGGGGGCGGATACAATGAGCAGTTCTTC.

This chain joins TRBV29-1 and TRBJ2-4; possible D gene TRBD2, 5 bases. Deletions cut 4 bases from V and 0 bases from J, with 25 bases between. In germline, CDR1 is SQVTM, CDR2 ANQGSEA. The CDR3 length is 19 residues. As DNA, the CDR3 is TGCAGCGTTGTCGTGAGGGAGCGCGGCTACAGACTAGCCAAAAACATTCAGTACTTC. This encodes CSVVVRERGYRLAKNIQYF.

In this sample, this clonotype turned up a few times. V gene TRBV4-2 combines with J gene TRBJ2-3, with D possibly matching TRBD2 (6 bases). Germline lookup yields CDR1 LGHNA and CDR2 YNFKEQ. The CDR3 runs to 17 residues. The V and J ends lost 0 bases and 2 bases respectively, with 15 bases between them. Here the CDR3 DNA reads TGTGCCAGCAGCCAAGATAACGGGCGGAGGGCCACAGATACGCAGTATTTT. It specifies CASSQDNGRRATDTQYF.

The chain is built from TRBV7-8 and TRBJ2-3, with D possibly being TRBD2 (6 bases). The CDR3 contains 18 residues. The germline V gene encodes CDR1 SGHVS and CDR2 FQNEAQ. Trimming cost V 3 bases and J 0 bases, with 19 bases left between them. CDR3 region: CASSFPAGRSSSTDTQYF. For the CDR3, the DNA is TGTGCCAGCAGCTTCCCGGCAGGGAGGTCATCTAGCACAGATACGCAGTATTTT.